A selection of T cell receptor beta chains follows, all from one sample in a study of molecular identifiers for immune sequencing clone quantification. TCRdb called the PCR reads again in MiXCR, with one record for every CDR3 protein. The sample lists more than 300,000 distinct CDR3 sequences; around a fifth were seen once. Sequencing was performed on naive CD8+ T cells from blood, with Jurkat cell RNA spiked in. Receptors originate from a human donor in good health. Some libraries in this study had Jurkat cell RNA spiked in. CDR3s include the opening cysteine and the closing phenylalanine or tryptophan. D genes are given only for firm matches. Size tells how often a clone was seen (once, few, many) or the class of an expanded clone, and some rows leave it out.

CDR3 length	clone size	D gene	V gene	J gene	CDR3 DNA	CDR3 protein
14	many	TRBD1	TRBV6-5	TRBJ2-1	TGTGCCAGCAGTCCCGGGACAGCCTACAATGAGCAGTTCTTC	CASSPGTAYNEQFF
13	many	TRBD1	TRBV30	TRBJ1-6	TGTGCCTTACAGGGACAGGGAGGTTCACCCCTCCACTTT	CALQGQGGSPLHF
11	once	.	TRBV19	TRBJ1-1	TGTGCCACCTCGACAGGTTCTGAAGCTTTCTTT	CATSTGSEAFF
12	.	.	TRBV19	TRBJ2-3	TGTGCCAGTAGTACAGGGGCAGGTACGCAGTATTTT	CASSTGAGTQYF
15	many	.	TRBV7-9	TRBJ1-1	TGTGCCAGCAGCTTAGCCTCAGGAGTGAACACTGAAGCTTTCTTT	CASSLASGVNTEAFF
20	.	TRBD1	TRBV6-1	TRBJ2-3	TGTGCCAGCAGTGAAACCCAACTTGAGACAGGGCGATTGAGCACAGATACGCAGTATTTT	CASSETQLETGRLSTDTQYF
11	.	.	TRBV29-1	TRBJ2-7	TGCAGCGTTGAGGAAATGAACGGGCAGTACTTC	CSVEEMNGQYF
15	.	.	TRBV28	TRBJ2-1	TGTGCCAGCAAAAAACACCCTCGCCAGCCCAATGAGCAGTTCTTC	CASKKHPRQPNEQFF
15	many	.	TRBV12-3/TRBV12-4	TRBJ2-3	TGTGCCAGCAGTCTCGATAGCGGACTAAGAGATACGCAGTATTTT	CASSLDSGLRDTQYF
15	many	TRBD2	TRBV20-1	TRBJ2-7	TGCAGTGCTAGAGATCCCCTAGCGGAATCCTACGAGCAGTACTTC	CSARDPLAESYEQYF
14	.	.	TRBV24-1	TRBJ2-2	TGTGCCACCAGTGATTTTAGGGGAACCGGGGAGCTGTTTTTT	CATSDFRGTGELFF
13	many	.	TRBV9	TRBJ1-1	TGTGCCAGCAGCGTCGGACAGCACACTGAAGCTTTCTTT	CASSVGQHTEAFF
14	many	TRBD2	TRBV25-1	TRBJ2-7	TGTGCCAGCAGTACTACTAGCGGGAGATACGAGCAGTACTTC	CASSTTSGRYEQYF
14	many	.	TRBV13	TRBJ2-7	TGTGCCAGCAGCTCCCTGGGGGGGCGGGACGAGCAGTACTTC	CASSSLGGRDEQYF
13	many	.	TRBV6-5	TRBJ1-2	TGTGCCAGCAGTTACCCCCAGGGAGGAGGCTACACCTTC	CASSYPQGGGYTF
13	many	.	TRBV7-9	TRBJ2-1	TGTGCCAGCAGCTTATCCCAGGAGCGTGAGCAGTTCTTC	CASSLSQEREQFF
17	many	.	TRBV6-1	TRBJ2-7	TGTGCCAGCAGTGAAGTCCTAGGGTCGGCAGGCAGGTACGAGCAGTACTTC	CASSEVLGSAGRYEQYF
12	.	.	TRBV5-6	TRBJ1-1	TGTGCCAGCAGCTTGTTGGGGGGTGAGGCTTTCTTT	CASSLLGGEAFF
14	few	TRBD1	TRBV13	TRBJ2-3	TGTGCCAGCTTGGAGGACAGGGCAGGAGATACGCAGTATTTT	CASLEDRAGDTQYF
16	many	TRBD2	TRBV9	TRBJ2-1	TGTGCCAGCAGCACCCGACTAGCGGGGAGTTACAATGAGCAGTTCTTC	CASSTRLAGSYNEQFF
17	.	TRBD2	TRBV4-3	TRBJ2-2	TGCGCCAGCAGCCAAGTGGGAGCGGGACGGGGGTCCGGGGAGCTGTTTTTT	CASSQVGAGRGSGELFF
15	many	.	TRBV4-3	TRBJ2-7	TGCGCCAGCAGCCTGGACTTCTCTAGCTCCTACGAGCAGTACTTC	CASSLDFSSSYEQYF
12	many	.	TRBV12-3/TRBV12-4	TRBJ2-3	TGTGCCAGCAGATGGGACACAGATACGCAGTATTTT	CASRWDTDTQYF
13	many	TRBD1	TRBV9	TRBJ1-1	TGTGCCAGCAGCTCGGGACAGAAGCCTGAAGCTTTCTTT	CASSSGQKPEAFF
12	many	.	TRBV6-1	TRBJ2-3	TGTGCCAGCAAACTTACTACGGATACGCAGTATTTT	CASKLTTDTQYF
17	many	TRBD1	TRBV5-1	TRBJ2-5	TGCGCCAGCAGCTTGGTGGGCCAGGGGGCCGCCAAGGAGACCCAGTACTTC	CASSLVGQGAAKETQYF
14	many	.	TRBV20-1	TRBJ2-7	TGCAGTGCTAGAGATCGGGGGAGGATAGACGAGCAGTACTTC	CSARDRGRIDEQYF
14	many	.	TRBV27	TRBJ1-5	TGTGCCAGCGGGATCCGGGGTGGCAATCAGCCCCAGCATTTT	CASGIRGGNQPQHF
16	many	.	TRBV14	TRBJ2-7	TGTGCCAGCAGCCAAGTGGTCGGGAGTCCCTGGGACGAGCAGTACTTC	CASSQVVGSPWDEQYF
15	many	.	TRBV28	TRBJ2-7	TGTGCCAGCAGCCAACCCCGACAGGTTTTCTACGAGCAGTACTTC	CASSQPRQVFYEQYF
16	few	TRBD2	TRBV4-3	TRBJ2-7	TGCGCCAGCAGCCAAGTCTTTCTAGCGGGAGCAGGGGAGCAGTACTTC	CASSQVFLAGAGEQYF
16	many	.	TRBV13	TRBJ2-1	TGTGCCAGCAGCAACCTGATGGAGGCGGAGGGCGGTGAGCAGTTCTTC	CASSNLMEAEGGEQFF
15	many	.	TRBV13	TRBJ1-1	TGTGCCAGCAGCTCCATCGGGACAAAGAACACTGAAGCTTTCTTT	CASSSIGTKNTEAFF
14	.	.	TRBV6-2/TRBV6-3	TRBJ2-2	TGTGCCAGCAGTTACTCCGGGAACACCGGGGAGCTGTTTTTT	CASSYSGNTGELFF
15	many	.	TRBV4-3	TRBJ1-5	TGCGCCAGCAGCCAAGATCGGACGGCGGGTCAGCCCCAGCATTTT	CASSQDRTAGQPQHF
14	.	.	TRBV3-1	TRBJ2-7	TGTGCCAGCAGCCGTGCGGACCCCCCTTACGAGCAGTACTTC	CASSRADPPYEQYF
14	many	TRBD2	TRBV20-1	TRBJ2-3	TGCAGTGCTAGAGTAGCGGGGGAAACAGATACGCAGTATTTT	CSARVAGETDTQYF
13	many	.	TRBV7-9	TRBJ2-7	TGTGCCAGCAGCAAGCCGGGGTCCTACGAGCAGTACTTC	CASSKPGSYEQYF
15	many	TRBD2	TRBV7-3	TRBJ2-5	TGTGCCAGCAGCTATTTTAGCGGGAGTGGGGAGACCCAGTACTTC	CASSYFSGSGETQYF
16	many	.	TRBV7-9	TRBJ2-7	TGTGCCAGCAGCTCCCCTAGGGGGAGTTTTAGCCACGAGCAGTACTTC	CASSSPRGSFSHEQYF